The 8 T cell receptor beta chains below all came from one sample that was sequenced in a study of identical twins. TCRdb passed the 5' RACE reads through MiXCR, listing each CDR3 protein once. The data contain more than 650,000 distinct CDR3 sequences, approximately 6% of them singletons. Sequencing input: naive T cells sorted from blood. These receptors were obtained from a man aged 18 to 29 in good health.

This clonotype was seen only a few times. This chain links TRBV12-3 or TRBV12-4 with TRBJ2-1; TRBD1 agrees at 8 bases. The CDR3 covers 15 residues. Germline trimming cut 7 bases from V and 2 bases from J; bases unmatched to any gene: 7. CDR3 residues: CASTMDREAYNEQFF. The DNA of the CDR3 is TGTGCCAGCACCATGGACAGGGAAGCCTACAATGAGCAGTTCTTC.

This clonotype was detected only a few times. The chain recombines TRBV7-2 with TRBJ1-1; D gene unclear. V was cut by 1 base and J by 11 bases, with 11 bases left in between. The CDR3 contains 12 residues. The germline V gene has CDR1 SGHTA and CDR2 FQGNSA. CDR3 amino acids: CASSLEVGDAFF. The CDR3, as DNA: TGTGCCAGCAGCTTAGAGGTCGGAGACGCTTTCTTT.

This clonotype was recorded a few times. The chain employs TRBV4-1 and TRBJ1-5, with 7 bases aligning to TRBD1. V gave up 1 base and J gave up 6 bases; unmatched junction bases: 6. CDR3 size: 15 residues. From germline, CDR1 is MGHRA and CDR2 YSYEKL. CDR3 bases: TGCGCCAGCAGCCAAGGACAGGGAGGGATTCAGCCCCAGCATTTT. This translates into CASSQGQGGIQPQHF.

This clonotype has ten or more counts. The V call is TRBV12-3 or TRBV12-4, the J call TRBJ2-3; TRBD1 aligns across 9 bases. J gave up 3 bases and V 1 base, and 8 bases lay outside the gene matches. This CDR3 has 17 amino acids. CDR3 nucleotides: TGTGCCAGCAGTTTAGACGCGGGGACAGGGCTGACAGATACGCAGTATTTT. Translation: CASSLDAGTGLTDTQYF.

This clonotype was observed many times. This rearrangement joins TRBV29-1 to TRBJ2-1; TRBD2 agrees at 10 bases. The CDR3 has 16 amino acids. V shed 1 base, J shed 2 bases, and the junction held 5 bases outside the gene matches. CDR1 and CDR2 (germline): SQVTM, ANQGSEA. The CDR3 DNA reads as TGCAGCGTTGAAGTCTTAGCGGGAGGCACCTACAATGAGCAGTTCTTC. It is translated as CSVEVLAGGTYNEQFF.

This clonotype was detected ten times or more. The rearrangement links TRBV6-5 to TRBJ2-5, with 7 bases fitting TRBD2. This CDR3 is built from 17 residues. Germline V gene lookup returns CDR1 MNHEY and CDR2 SVGAGI. The V segment lost 2 bases and the J segment 1 base; nucleotides outside the gene matches: 10. The CDR3 DNA reads TGTGCCAGCAGTTACCAAAAAATCGGGGGGTTCCAAGAGACCCAGTACTTC. This sequence encodes CASSYQKIGGFQETQYF.

This clonotype was detected ten times or more. V usage is TRBV10-3 and J usage is TRBJ2-7; D is unresolved. Trimming took 4 bases from V and 6 from J, leaving 13 bases between them. The CDR3 contains 13 residues. Germline assignment: CDR1 ENHRY and CDR2 SYGVKD. The CDR3 bases are TGTGCCATCAGTGCCCCGGGTCTGGTCGAGCAGTACGTC. Its translation: CAISAPGLVEQYV.

This clonotype turned up a few times. J is TRBJ2-7 and V is TRBV18; 7 bases map to TRBD2. Germline V CDR1 and CDR2: KGHSH, LQKENI. Trimming took 0 bases from V and 4 from J; bases not matched to a gene: 6. The CDR3 runs 15 residues. The CDR3 protein is CASSPPASGYYEQYF. For the CDR3, the DNA is TGTGCCAGCTCACCACCGGCTAGCGGTTATTACGAGCAGTACTTC.